These 20 T cell receptor beta chains share one sample of origin, sequenced in a study of T cell repertoires in cytomegalovirus infection. A single record per CDR3 protein comes from TCRdb applying MiXCR to the reads. The profile covers some 350,000 distinct CDR3 sequences, with around 18% appearing a single time and 7.5% to 9.5% taken by the ten largest. The sample taken for sequencing was PBMCs. The receptor source for this set is a human donor in good health (CMV status not recorded). Some clones in this sample may be carry-over from other donors' samples.

This clonotype was seen a handful of times. J is TRBJ2-7 and V is TRBV19; tentative D call: TRBD2 (5 bases). Germline V CDR1 and CDR2: LNHDA, SQIVND (reference sequence). This CDR3 is 15 amino acids long. V was pared by 1 base and J by 4 bases, with 14 bases between. CDR3 sequence: CASSIGRSGSYEQYF. The CDR3 region has the DNA TGTGCCAGTAGTATAGGGCGGTCGGGGAGTTACGAGCAGTACTTC.

This clonotype was seen a handful of times. The chain has TRBV11-2 and TRBJ2-1; no clear D gene. Per the germline V gene, CDR1 is SGHAT and CDR2 is FQNNGV. Trimming left V 8 bases short and J 7 bases short, with 9 bases between. The CDR3 totals 11 residues. As DNA, the CDR3 is TGTGCCAGCGCAAGAAGAAATGAGCAGTTCTTC. Translated: CASARRNEQFF.

This clonotype was recorded at least ten times. The chain is built from TRBV7-7 and TRBJ2-5, with no clear D. The CDR3 sequence is 13 residues long. Germline lookup yields CDR1 SSHAT and CDR2 FNYEAQ (reference sequence). V was pared by 3 bases and J by 5 bases, with 10 bases between. The CDR3 DNA is TGTGCCAGCAGCTTGGGTGTGGAGGAGACCCAGTACTTC. Translated, it gives CASSLGVEETQYF.

The chain carries TRBV20-1 and TRBJ2-2; the match to TRBD2 covers 7 bases. CDR3 length: 17 residues. The ends lost 3 bases at V and 5 bases at J; junction bases unmatched: 15. CDR1 is DFQATT, CDR2 SNEGSKA, per germline (reference sequence). The CDR3 DNA sequence: TGCAGTGCTAGGAGGGCTAGCGGTTGGACTTCTACCGGGGAGCTGTTTTTT. It encodes CSARRASGWTSTGELFF.

CDR3 in amino acids: CASSGQPYNEQFF. The CDR3, as DNA: TGTGCCAGCTCAGGACAGCCGTACAATGAGCAGTTCTTC. The chain uses TRBV18 and TRBJ2-1; D may be TRBD1 (6 bases). Trimming removed 5 bases from V and 4 bases from J, with 9 bases in between. The CDR3 loop spans 13 amino acids. Per germline, CDR1 KGHSH and CDR2 LQKENI. Variable domain in full (rest from reference TRBV18 and TRBJ2-1): NAGVMQNPRHLVRRRGQEARLRCSPMKGHSHVYWYRQLPEEGLKFMVYLQKENIIDESGMPKERFSAEFPKEGPSILRIQQVVRGDSAAYFCASSGQPYNEQFFGPGTRLTVL.

Many counts were recorded for this clonotype. This rearrangement joins TRBV7-6 to TRBJ2-1; 9 nucleotides agree with TRBD1. V was pared by 5 bases and J by 7 bases, with 15 bases of the junction left unmatched. Germline V lookup: CDR1 SGHVS, CDR2 FNYEAQ. The CDR3 is 17 residues long. CDR3 bases: TGTGCCAGCAGCGATCGGGGGGACAGGGAGGCAGTAAATGAGCAGTTCTTC. Residues: CASSDRGDREAVNEQFF.

This clonotype was observed at least ten times. The J gene is TRBJ2-5, the V gene TRBV12-3 or TRBV12-4; D unclear. The CDR3 has 16 residues. V lost 5 bases and J lost 1, with 17 bases in between. The chain's CDR3 is CASSINSHRFQETQYF. The CDR3 region has the DNA TGTGCCAGCAGTATAAACAGTCACCGATTCCAAGAGACCCAGTACTTC.

Details on this clonotype: A single base separates this from a much larger clone, so it may be a read error. This chain joins TRBV7-9 and TRBJ2-5, with D perhaps being TRBD1 or TRBD2 (5 bases each). Trimming took off 3 bases at V and 2 bases at J, with 10 bases between the two ends. The CDR3 is 14 residues long. CDR1 and CDR2 (germline): SEHNR, FQNEAQ (reference sequence). The CDR3 spells CASSFRDGQETQYF. CDR3 in DNA: TGTGCCAGCAGCTTCCGGGACGGTCAAGAGACCCAGTACTTC.

The V call is TRBV19, the J call TRBJ2-3, with a weak D call TRBD1 (6 bases). The germline V gene encodes CDR1 LNHDA and CDR2 SQIVND (reference sequence). The CDR3 extends over 14 amino acids. V lost 3 bases to trimming and J lost 5 bases, with 12 bases between them. The CDR3 DNA reads TGTGCCAGTAGTATCCCAGGGGCCAGAGATACGCAGTATTTT. Its protein product is CASSIPGARDTQYF.

This clonotype was counted ten times or more. The chain uses TRBV7-2 and TRBJ2-4; D is possibly TRBD1 or TRBD2 (7 bases each). The CDR3 covers 16 residues. The V end lost 2 bases, the J end lost 8 bases, and 19 bases lay between the germline ends. Germline V gene sequence: CDR1 SGHTA, CDR2 FQGNSA. Written as DNA, the CDR3 is TGTGCCAGCAGCTTAAAGGGCCCAGGGGGGGCGGACATTCAGTACTTC. As protein: CASSLKGPGGADIQYF.

The chain couples TRBV25-1 to TRBJ2-1; 7 bases match TRBD1. The CDR3 length is 17 residues. The V gene end was trimmed by 4 bases and the J gene end by 4 bases; junction bases not matched to a gene: 13. Germline loops: CDR1 MGHDK, CDR2 SYGVNS. Here the CDR3 reads CASSGTTGQRRYNEQFF. The CDR3 DNA reads as TGTGCCAGCAGTGGGACGACAGGGCAACGTAGGTACAATGAGCAGTTCTTC.

This clonotype was observed many times. The rearrangement uses TRBV28 and TRBJ2-1; D is perhaps TRBD1 (6 bases). The germline V gene encodes CDR1 MDHEN and CDR2 SYDVKM. This CDR3 has 13 residues. With 6 bases removed from V and 0 bases from J, the gap between germline ends came to 6 bases. The CDR3 here is CASRDSSYNEQFF. The CDR3 DNA sequence: TGTGCCAGCAGGGACAGCTCCTACAATGAGCAGTTCTTC.

The chain employs TRBV4-1 and TRBJ1-6; 7 positions match TRBD1. Germline V gives CDR1 MGHRA, CDR2 YSYEKL. Trimming at V came to 0 bases and at J to 7 bases, leaving 6 bases not matched to a gene. This CDR3 has 16 amino acids. The CDR3 DNA reads TGCGCCAGCAGCCAAGACCCGGGACAGCGAAATTCACCCCTCCACTTT. This encodes CASSQDPGQRNSPLHF.

This clonotype was found many times. The chain joins TRBV7-8 to TRBJ2-2; TRBD2 aligns across 8 bases. CDR1 and CDR2 (germline): SGHVS, FQNEAQ. Trimming removed 0 bases from V and 1 base from J; junction bases left unmatched: 7. CDR3 length: 18 amino acids. CDR3 in DNA: TGTGCCAGCAGCTTAGCGCTTGGTGCGGGGGGGAACACCGGGGAGCTGTTTTTT. It encodes CASSLALGAGGNTGELFF.

Only a few counts were recorded for this clonotype. A read error may account for a junction end that differs from germline. CDR3 protein: CSASGTPMVIF. The CDR3, as DNA: TGCAGTGCTAGTGGGACCCCCATGGTCATTTTT. This chain joins TRBV20-1 and TRBJ1-1, with a tentative D call TRBD1 (5 bases). This CDR3 spans 11 amino acids. Germline V lookup: CDR1 DFQATT, CDR2 SNEGSKA (reference sequence).

This clonotype appeared a few times. V gene TRBV7-9 combines with J gene TRBJ1-3; D not resolved. This CDR3 region has 14 residues. Per germline, CDR1 SEHNR and CDR2 FQNEAQ (reference sequence). The ends were cut back, 1 base at V and 6 bases at J, with 10 bases in the middle. The CDR3 nucleotides read TGTGCCAGCAGCTTAGTCTTACAGCCAAACACCATATATTTT. Translating it yields CASSLVLQPNTIYF.

The CDR3 loop is CASSFQTSGEQYF. The CDR3, as DNA: TGTGCCAGCAGCTTCCAGACTAGCGGCGAGCAGTACTTC. This chain joins TRBV7-9 and TRBJ2-7, with 9 bases identical to TRBD2. The V gene end was trimmed by 3 bases and the J gene end by 6 bases; junction bases not matched to a gene: 3. Germline-derived CDR1 and CDR2 are SEHNR and FQNEAQ (reference sequence). The CDR3 runs to 13 residues.

This clonotype was found many times. J is TRBJ2-1 and V is TRBV7-6, with 10 bases matching TRBD2. The trim removed 2 bases at V and 4 bases at J, leaving 11 bases unmatched. CDR3 size: 18 residues. Looked up from germline, CDR1 is SGHVS and CDR2 is FNYEAQ. The CDR3 region has the DNA TGTGCCAGCAGCTTAATCCCTCGAACTAGCGGGGTTTACAATGAGCAGTTCTTC. It is translated as CASSLIPRTSGVYNEQFF. The full variable domain, in which reference TRBV7-6 and TRBJ2-1 provide the parts outside the CDR3, is GAGVSQSPRYKVTKRGQDVALRCDPISGHVSLYWYRQALGQGPEFLTYFNYEAQQDKSGLPNDRFSAERPEGSISTLTIQRTEQRDSAMYRCASSLIPRTSGVYNEQFFGPGTRLTVL.

The J gene is TRBJ1-4, the V gene TRBV5-1; D is unclear. Trimming left V 2 bases short and J 5 bases short, with 7 bases between. Germline-derived CDR1 and CDR2 are SGHRS and YFSETQ. The CDR3 consists of 13 residues. Here the CDR3 reads CASSFQPNEKLFF. Here the CDR3 DNA reads TGCGCCAGCAGCTTCCAGCCGAATGAAAAACTGTTTTTT.

This clonotype was seen ten or more times. The rearrangement uses TRBV7-8 and TRBJ1-6; D is unclear. V lost 4 bases and J 10 bases, leaving 8 bases between the germline ends. This CDR3 region has 12 residues. The germline V gene has CDR1 SGHVS and CDR2 FQNEAQ. Written as DNA, the CDR3 is TGTGCCAGCAGCTCAGCGGGGTCACCCCTCCACTTT. It specifies CASSSAGSPLHF.